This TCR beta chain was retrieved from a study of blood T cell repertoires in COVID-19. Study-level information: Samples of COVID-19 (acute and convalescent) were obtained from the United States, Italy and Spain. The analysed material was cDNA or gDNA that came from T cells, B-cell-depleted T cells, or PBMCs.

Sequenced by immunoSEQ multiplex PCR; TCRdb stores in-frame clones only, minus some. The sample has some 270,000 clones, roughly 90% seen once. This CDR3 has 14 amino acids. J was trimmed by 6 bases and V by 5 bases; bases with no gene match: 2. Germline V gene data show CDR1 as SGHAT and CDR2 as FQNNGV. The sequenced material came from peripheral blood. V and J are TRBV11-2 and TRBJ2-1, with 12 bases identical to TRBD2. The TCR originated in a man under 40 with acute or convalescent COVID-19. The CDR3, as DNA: TGTGCCAGCAGCCCGGGACTAGCGGGCAATGAGCAGTTCTTC. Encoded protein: CASSPGLAGNEQFF.